The T cell receptor beta chain described here comes from a study of vaccination effects on CD4 cells after COVID-19. The CDR3 is 13 amino acids. Trimming removed 0 bases at V and 5 bases at J, with 6 bases between. CDR1 is KGHSH, CDR2 LQKENI, per germline. The table came from immunoSEQ multiplex PCR; TCRdb's copy has only in-frame clones and leaves some out. The repertoire includes some 68,000 clones, approximately 70% of them detected once, and roughly 4% sits in the top ten. Study-wide results and caveats: Infection-derived and vaccine-derived clones contracted markedly late after vaccination.

A single count supports this clone. The antigen is unknown. Before sequencing took place, the ViraFEST assay used viral peptide pools to expand antigen-specific CD4+ T cells. Researchers isolated CD4+ T cells once less than 13 days of culture had elapsed. Each vaccine recipient was nucleocapsid antibody negative and had no prior SARS-CoV-2 infection. Under 2.5 million PBMC were seeded per well and grown in the presence of around 10 IU/ml IL-2 and around 10 ug/ml peptides. The authors replaced half the medium with IL-2 medium on days 3 and 7. The chain carries TRBV18 and TRBJ2-3; D remains unclear. The sequence was obtained from a human donor who received a COVID-19 vaccine. The input for sequencing was CD4+ T cells from PBMCs cultured with HCoV-OC43 spike peptides, taken before COVID-19 vaccination. As for subset: HCoV-OC43 spike overlapping peptide pool stimulation. The CDR3 region has the DNA TGTGCCAGCTCACCACCGATCAGAGATACGCAGTATTTT. Protein: CASSPPIRDTQYF.